This T cell receptor (beta chain) appears in the sequencing data of a study of identical twins. TCRdb reprocessed the 5' RACE reads with MiXCR, giving one entry per CDR3 protein. Among 550,000 to 800,000 distinct CDR3 sequences, less than 9% were seen once, and the ten largest hold 1.5% to 2%. Germline lookup yields CDR1 KGHDR and CDR2 SFDVKD. V trimming: 9 bases; J trimming: 4 bases; junction bases outside the gene matches: 6. This CDR3 comprises 13 residues. This sample also appeared in a second study, on yellow fever vaccine responses in identical twins.

V gene TRBV24-1 combines with J gene TRBJ2-5; 8 nucleotides align to TRBD1. Sequencing used PBMCs. The receptor was derived from a young woman in good health. The CDR3: CATGHRGIETQYF. DNA for the CDR3: TGTGCCACCGGACACAGGGGGATAGAGACCCAGTACTTC.